This T cell receptor (beta chain) is drawn from a study of blood T cell repertoires in COVID-19. Study in general: Collection of acute and convalescent COVID-19 samples took place in the United States, Italy and Spain. T cells, B-cell-depleted T cells, or PBMCs supplied cDNA or gDNA.

In the authors' workflow: Nucleated cell counts were estimated from reference gene primer amplification. Method: immunoSEQ multiplex PCR; TCRdb's copy keeps in-frame clones and lacks some. V and J calls and clone size come straight from that table; D and trimming were deduced from the DNA. Of about 150,000 clones in the sample, over 70% were seen once. This receptor was taken from a man at least 80 years old with acute or convalescent COVID-19. Sequences were obtained from peripheral blood.

This CDR3 reads CASSTPGALNEKLFF. The CDR3, as DNA: TGTGCCAGTAGTACGCCGGGAGCCCTTAATGAAAAACTGTTTTTT. The chain couples TRBV19 to TRBJ1-4; D ambiguous. Trimming removed 4 bases from V and 4 bases from J, with 13 bases in between. Germline assignment: CDR1 LNHDA and CDR2 SQIVND (reference sequence). This CDR3 region has 15 residues. Full variable domain (outside the CDR3, taken from reference TRBV19 and TRBJ1-4): DGGITQSPKYLFRKEGQNVTLSCEQNLNHDAMYWYRQDPGQGLRLIYYSQIVNDFQKGDIAEGYSVSREKKESFPLTVTSAQKNPTAFYLCASSTPGALNEKLFFGSGTQLSVL.